A single sample is the source of the 9 T cell receptor beta chains below, sequenced in a study of shared clonotypes between healthy human individuals. Only CD45RO-negative cells positively selected for CCR7 counted as naive CD8 cells, so terminally differentiated effector memory CD45RA+ cells were excluded. Sequencing was performed with immunoSEQ multiplex PCR; in TCRdb, only in-frame clones are kept and a portion is missing. The data show under 2,000,000 clones, about 95% seen once. The specimen was naive CD8+ T cells sorted from blood. Source of these receptors: a man younger than 35 in good health.

To note about this clone: Other DNA sequences in the same sample also yield this CDR3. V gene TRBV6-6 combines with J gene TRBJ2-7; TRBD1 agrees at 7 bases. With 6 bases clipped from V and 1 base from J, the junction kept 3 bases outside the gene matches. This CDR3 region has 13 residues. The germline V gene encodes CDR1 MNHNY and CDR2 SVGAGI (reference sequence). Here the CDR3 reads CASSGDRSYEQYF. The CDR3 bases are TGTGCCAGCAGCGGGGACAGATCCTACGAGCAGTACTTC.

V usage is TRBV6-1 and J usage is TRBJ1-1; a weak D match, TRBD1 (6 bases). The germline V and J ends were trimmed by 4 bases and 1 base, with 28 bases remaining between them. The CDR3 totals 20 residues. The germline V gene encodes CDR1 MNHNS and CDR2 SASEGT. DNA for the CDR3: TGTGCCAGCAGTGCCACTCCTCTCCCGCACTACAGGGAGCCGAACACTGAAGCTTTCTTT. Translating it yields CASSATPLPHYREPNTEAFF.

The chain employs TRBV4-1 and TRBJ2-7; 7 nucleotides line up with TRBD1. The CDR3 contains 16 residues. CDR1 MGHRA and CDR2 YSYEKL come from the germline V gene. J lost 4 bases, V lost 1 base, and 10 bases had no gene match. CDR3 protein: CASSQVNSEDRYEQYF. The CDR3 nucleotides read TGCGCCAGCAGCCAAGTTAACTCGGAGGACAGGTACGAGCAGTACTTC.

The rearrangement links TRBV7-8 to TRBJ2-2; 10 positions agree with TRBD2. The CDR3 has 18 amino acids. Per germline, CDR1 SGHVS and CDR2 FQNEAQ. Losses at the gene ends were 1 base for V and 5 bases for J; bases not matched to a gene: 10. The CDR3 DNA is TGTGCCAGCAGCTTAGAAGTACTAGCGGGGAGGGATACCGGGGAGCTGTTTTTT. Encoded protein: CASSLEVLAGRDTGELFF.

This chain connects TRBV7-3 to TRBJ2-3, with TRBD2 as a possible D gene (5 bases). Germline values: CDR1 SGHTA, CDR2 FQGTGA. V was trimmed by 5 bases and J by 3 bases, leaving 12 bases between them. The CDR3 has 14 amino acids. CDR3 coding DNA: TGTGCCAGCAGCCCCGGTCGGGAAACAGATACGCAGTATTTT. Its translation: CASSPGRETDTQYF.

J is TRBJ1-6 and V is TRBV2; 8 bases line up with TRBD1. This CDR3 has 17 amino acids. V lost 4 bases, J lost 1 base, and 6 bases stayed unmatched. Germline V lookup: CDR1 SNHLY, CDR2 FYNNEI. The chain's CDR3 is CASSAPGGLSYNSPLHF. CDR3 sequence (DNA): TGTGCCAGCAGTGCTCCAGGGGGCTTGTCCTATAATTCACCCCTCCACTTT.

The V and J genes are TRBV29-1 and TRBJ2-2; tentative D call: TRBD2 (5 bases). The CDR3 has 14 residues. The germline V gene encodes CDR1 SQVTM and CDR2 ANQGSEA. The V end was cut by 7 bases, the J end by 3 bases, with 15 bases between. CDR3 in amino acids: CSAGGGWDTGELFF. The CDR3 nucleotides read TGCAGCGCCGGCGGAGGATGGGACACCGGGGAGCTGTTTTTT.

This chain joins TRBV5-1 and TRBJ2-7, with a weak D call TRBD2 (5 bases). With 0 bases removed from V and 6 bases from J, the gap between germline ends came to 19 bases. The length of the CDR3 is 16 residues. CDR1 SGHRS and CDR2 YFSETQ come from the germline V gene. The CDR3 loop reads CASSLGRADLRREQYF. The CDR3 DNA is TGCGCCAGCAGCTTGGGGCGGGCGGACCTCCGGCGCGAGCAGTACTTC.

The chain carries TRBV5-1 and TRBJ1-1; D remains unclear. The ends were cut back, 0 bases at V and 1 base at J, with 10 bases in the middle. There are 15 residues in the CDR3. Germline V CDR1 and CDR2: SGHRS, YFSETQ. The CDR3 protein is CASSLETSANTEAFF. The CDR3 region has the DNA TGCGCCAGCAGCTTGGAGACGTCGGCGAACACTGAAGCTTTCTTT.